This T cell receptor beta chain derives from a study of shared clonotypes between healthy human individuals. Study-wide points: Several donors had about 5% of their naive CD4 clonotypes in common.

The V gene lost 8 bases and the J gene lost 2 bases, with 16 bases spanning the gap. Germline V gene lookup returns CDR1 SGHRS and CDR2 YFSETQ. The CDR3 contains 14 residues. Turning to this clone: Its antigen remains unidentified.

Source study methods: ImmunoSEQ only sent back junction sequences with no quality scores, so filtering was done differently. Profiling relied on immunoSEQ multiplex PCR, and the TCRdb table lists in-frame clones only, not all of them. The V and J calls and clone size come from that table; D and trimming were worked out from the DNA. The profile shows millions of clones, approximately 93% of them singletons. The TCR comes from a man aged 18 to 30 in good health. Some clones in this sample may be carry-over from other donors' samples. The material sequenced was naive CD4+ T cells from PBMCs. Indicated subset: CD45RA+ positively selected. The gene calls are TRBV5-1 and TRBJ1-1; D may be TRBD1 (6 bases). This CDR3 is CASTITGSNTEAFF. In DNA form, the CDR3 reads TGCGCCAGTACCATTACAGGGAGTAACACTGAAGCTTTCTTT.